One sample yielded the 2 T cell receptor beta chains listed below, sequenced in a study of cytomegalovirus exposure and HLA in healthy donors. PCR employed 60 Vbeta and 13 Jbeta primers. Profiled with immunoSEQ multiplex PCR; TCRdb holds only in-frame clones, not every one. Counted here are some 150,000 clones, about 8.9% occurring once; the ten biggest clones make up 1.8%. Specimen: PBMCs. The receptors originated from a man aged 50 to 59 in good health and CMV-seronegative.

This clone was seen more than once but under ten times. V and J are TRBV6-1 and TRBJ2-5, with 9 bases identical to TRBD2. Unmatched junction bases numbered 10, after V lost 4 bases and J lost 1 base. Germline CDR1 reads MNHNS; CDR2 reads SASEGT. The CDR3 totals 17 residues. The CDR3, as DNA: TGTGCCAGCAGTGTTCGGGCGGCTAGCGGGATCCAAGAGACCCAGTACTTC. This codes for CASSVRAASGIQETQYF.

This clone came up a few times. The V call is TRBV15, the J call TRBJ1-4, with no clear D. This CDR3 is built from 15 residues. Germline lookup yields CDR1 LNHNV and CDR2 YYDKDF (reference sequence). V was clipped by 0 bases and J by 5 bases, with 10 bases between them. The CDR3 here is CATSRDWERNEKLFF. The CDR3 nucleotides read TGTGCCACCAGCAGAGATTGGGAGAGGAATGAAAAACTGTTTTTT. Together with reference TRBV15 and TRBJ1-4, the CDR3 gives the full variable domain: DAMVIQNPRYQVTQFGKPVTLSCSQTLNHNVMYWYQQKSSQAPKLLFHYYDKDFNNEADTPDNFQSRRPNTSFCFLDIRSPGLGDTAMYLCATSRDWERNEKLFFGSGTQLSVL.